This T cell receptor (beta chain) was sequenced during a study of T cell responses to AZD1222 COVID-19 vaccine. The protocol was immunoSEQ multiplex PCR, while the TCRdb copy is restricted to in-frame clones and leaves out a portion. The repertoire consists of fewer than 120,000 clones, with 80% to 95% occurring once and the leading ten covering 2% to 2.5%. This clone showed up just once. Its matching antigen is unknown. Findings and limits, study-wide: There were repertoire samples only from the period after the peak T cell response. White British donors predominated, females outnumbered males, and clonal diversity was possibly underestimated. Just a handful of AZD1222 recipients were seropositive at baseline.

The J segment lost 5 bases and the V segment lost 1 base, leaving 5 bases of the junction unmatched. Germline assignment: CDR1 LGHNA and CDR2 YSLEER. CDR3 length: 16 amino acids. The V and J genes are TRBV4-3 and TRBJ2-2; 9 nucleotides align to TRBD2. The input for sequencing was peripheral blood, taken 28 days after the second AZD1222 dose. The TCR sequence derives from an adult who received the AZD1222 COVID-19 vaccine. In nucleotides, the CDR3 is TGCGCCAGCAGCCAAGTGGGAGCGGGGGGTACCGGGGAGCTGTTTTTT. It encodes CASSQVGAGGTGELFF.